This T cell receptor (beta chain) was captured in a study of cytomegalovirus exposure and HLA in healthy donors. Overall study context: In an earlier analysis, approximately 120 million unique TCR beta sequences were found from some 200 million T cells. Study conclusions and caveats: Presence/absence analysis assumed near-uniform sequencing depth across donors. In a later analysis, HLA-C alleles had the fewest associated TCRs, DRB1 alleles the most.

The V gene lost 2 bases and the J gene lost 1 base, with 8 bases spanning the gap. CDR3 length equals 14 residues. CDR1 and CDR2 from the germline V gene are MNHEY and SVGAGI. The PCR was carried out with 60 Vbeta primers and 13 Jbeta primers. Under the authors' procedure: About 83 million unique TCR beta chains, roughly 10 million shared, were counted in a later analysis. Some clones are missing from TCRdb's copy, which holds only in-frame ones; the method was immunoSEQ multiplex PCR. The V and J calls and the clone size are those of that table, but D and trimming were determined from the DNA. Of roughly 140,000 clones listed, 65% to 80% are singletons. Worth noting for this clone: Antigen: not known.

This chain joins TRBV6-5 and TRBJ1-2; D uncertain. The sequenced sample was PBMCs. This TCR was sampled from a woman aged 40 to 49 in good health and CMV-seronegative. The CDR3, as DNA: TGTGCCAGCAGTTACCGGGAGATTAACTATGGCTACACCTTC. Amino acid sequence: CASSYREINYGYTF.